Here is one TCR beta chain with its context. The data stem from a study of blood T cell repertoires in COVID-19. Study in general: Italy, Spain and the United States were the sources of the convalescent and acute COVID-19 samples. T cells, B-cell-depleted T cells, or PBMCs supplied cDNA or gDNA.

This CDR3 is built from 15 residues. Germline CDR1 LGHDT, CDR2 YNNKEL (reference sequence). Trimming shortened V by 1 base and J by 4 bases, and 13 bases separated the two germline ends. In the authors' workflow: It was from reference gene primer amplification that nucleated cell counts were estimated. Clones were sequenced by immunoSEQ multiplex PCR, and TCRdb holds only the in-frame ones, with some missing. Clonal size and the V and J genes are those of that table, whereas D and trimming came from the DNA. Altogether about 59,000 clones are present, more than 60% being singletons, with the ten largest covering approximately 13%.

The J gene is TRBJ1-1, the V gene TRBV3-1 (or the pseudogene TRBV3-2); unclear D gene. The sample comprised peripheral blood. The clonotype was recovered from a woman in her 70s with acute or convalescent COVID-19. DNA for the CDR3: TGTGCCAGCAGCCAAGGCGACATCGGGATCACTGAAGCTTTCTTT. This translates into CASSQGDIGITEAFF.